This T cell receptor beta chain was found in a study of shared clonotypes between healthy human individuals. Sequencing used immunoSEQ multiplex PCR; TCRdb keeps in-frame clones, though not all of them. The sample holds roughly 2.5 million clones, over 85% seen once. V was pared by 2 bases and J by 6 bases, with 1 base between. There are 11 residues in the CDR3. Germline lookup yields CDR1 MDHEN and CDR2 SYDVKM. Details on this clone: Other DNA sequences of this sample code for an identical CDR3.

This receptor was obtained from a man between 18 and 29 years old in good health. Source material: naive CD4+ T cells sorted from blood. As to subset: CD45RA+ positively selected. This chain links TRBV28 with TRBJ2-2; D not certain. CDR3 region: CASSLPGELFF. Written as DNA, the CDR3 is TGTGCCAGCAGTTTACCCGGGGAGCTGTTTTTT. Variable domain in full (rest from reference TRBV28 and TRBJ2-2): DVKVTQSSRYLVKRTGEKVFLECVQDMDHENMFWYRQDPGLGLRLIYFSYDVKMKEKGDIPEGYSVSREKKERFSLILESASTNQTSMYLCASSLPGELFFGEGSRLTVL.